This T cell receptor (beta chain) appears in the sequencing data of a study of T cell responses to AZD1222 COVID-19 vaccine. Study-wide context: Pooled samples include second doses given at about 4 or 12 weeks. Study results and limitations: Only a handful of AZD1222 recipients were seropositive at baseline.

Assay used: immunoSEQ multiplex PCR; TCRdb lists only in-frame clones, some missing. The table includes 60,000 to 70,000 clones, 82% detected once. Germline loops: CDR1 LGHDT, CDR2 YNNKEL (reference sequence). The CDR3 runs to 13 residues. The V end lost 4 bases, the J end lost 1 base, and 7 bases lay between the germline ends. In regard to this clone: The target antigen is unknown.

The origin of this receptor is an adult in good health. The V call is TRBV3-1 (or the pseudogene TRBV3-2), the J call TRBJ1-1, with D maybe TRBD1 (5 bases). Sequenced material: peripheral blood, taken on day 0 of AZD1222 vaccination. The CDR3 reads CASSRQGNTEAFF. The CDR3 nucleotides are TGTGCCAGCAGCCGGCAGGGGAACACTGAAGCTTTCTTT.